One T cell receptor (beta chain) is described in this entry. The target of this receptor is not known. No base quality values were provided; no much bigger clone lies one nucleotide off. The immunoSEQ Assay was used to sequence TCRbeta CDR3 regions. After extraction, genomic DNA underwent amplification by bias-controlled multiplex PCR, followed by high-throughput sequencing. Regarding the original processing steps: To quantify the absolute abundance of each unique TCRbeta CDR3 region, sequences were collapsed and filtered. T cell fraction was estimated by normalization of TCRbeta template counts to usable DNA, with usable DNA being measured through amplification of reference genes present in all nucleated cells. Repertoire TCRs were annotated as SARS-CoV-2-specific by exact matching of V gene, CDR3 amino acid sequence and J gene to a known reactive TCR set. The reference SARS-CoV-2 TCR set was derived from MIRA and filtered for enrichment in COVID-19-positive ImmuneCODE repertoires, a step that removed public or cross-reactive TCRs. Drawing on the MIRA antigens, annotated TCRs were analysed further at the level of specific ORF or position within ORF. Breadth was defined as annotated unique rearrangements over total unique productive rearrangements; depth was the summed frequency of those rearrangements. Two-sided Wilcoxon rank-sum tests were applied when comparing TCR breadth between groups. The source is immuneACCESS, and TCRdb retained only in-frame sequences with V and J called. Part of the clones is not carried over; for the studies checked, unresolved V genes explain less than half of this, and the remainder is unexplained. V, J and clone size were drawn from that table, and D and trimming were deduced from the DNA. Recorded for this sample are 300,000 to 400,000 clones; roughly 84% of them occurred a single time. Less than 4% of the sample comes from the top ten.

The treatment or condition tag for this specimen amounts to: roughly 18 received Ad26.COV2.S at low or high dose, single or two shots; about five received placebo; per-sample allocation not given. For vaccine and placebo recipients, repertoires were sequenced using samples collected on day 63 after the first injection. Between 29 July and 7 August 2020, Cohort 1b enrolled some 25 adults aged 18-55 years at one site in Boston, USA. Ad26.COV2.S was a replication-incompetent adenovirus type 26 vector expressing a prefusion-stabilized SARS-CoV-2 spike protein from the original Wuhan strain. The data belong to a study of Ad26.COV2.S vaccination and SARS-CoV-2 variants (dated by TCRdb to about 2021). For the wider study: Donors in the vaccine arm were drawn from COV1001, a phase I-IIa trial of Ad26.COV2.S in healthy adults that was multicentre, randomized, double-blind and placebo-controlled. Ad26.COV2.S was given intramuscularly at 5x10^10 or 1x10^11 viral particles, as a single shot or as two shots 56 days apart. The specificity and breadth of SARS-CoV-2-reactive T cell receptors after Ad26.COV2.S vaccination were assessed by TCRbeta repertoire sequencing. The TCR-sequenced set comprised around 30 samples: some 19 Ad26.COV2.S vaccine recipients, 5 placebo recipients and 8 SARS-CoV-2 convalescent individuals. Trial participants were randomized into five groups of five: low-dose or high-dose Ad26.COV2.S given once or twice, or placebo on both occasions. Investigators remained blinded to trial group allocation during experiments and outcome assessment. Study-wide conclusions, independent of this receptor: Substantial breadth of spike-specific CD8+ and CD4+ T cell responses was reported after vaccination. According to the authors, total T cell responses may have been underestimated by the TCR breadth and depth analyses. The study lacked the statistical power to compare responses across vaccine doses or regimens. Non-spike TCR breadth was comparable between vaccine and placebo recipients, consistent with the vaccine containing only spike. Compared with placebo recipients, Ad26.COV2.S recipients showed higher spike-specific TCR breadth (P = 0.0014).

Taken from cysteine to phenylalanine, the CDR3 has 13 residues. Here the CDR3 DNA is all that survives: 39 bases in frame from base 1. V and J are truncated by 6 bases and 2 bases respectively, leaving an intervening sequence of 10 bases. The sequenced sample was peripheral blood, obtained in a trial of Ad26.COV2.S vaccine versus placebo. The chain is encoded by TRBV12-3 or TRBV12-4 joined to TRBJ2-5; the D segment cannot be called with confidence. This sequence was found in a person between 18 and 60 years old who received the Ad26.COV2.S COVID-19 vaccine or a placebo. The nucleotide sequence is given as TGTGCCAGCAGGGGCAGAAGACAAGAGACCCAGTACTTC. This encodes CASRGRRQETQYF.